This record looks at one T cell receptor beta chain sequence and its context. The antigen remains undetermined. Per the germline V gene, CDR1 is LNHDA and CDR2 is SQIVND (reference sequence). Between the trimmed V and J ends, which lost 4 bases and 7 bases, there was a span of 16 bases. The CDR3 runs to 15 residues. The donors were in the approximately 130-subject validation cohort; that cohort was separate from the roughly 700-subject first cohort. This specimen comes from a study of cytomegalovirus exposure and HLA in healthy donors. The data were produced by immunoSEQ multiplex PCR, yet TCRdb's version contains in-frame clones alone and is incomplete. The sample has about 73,000 clones; over 85% are singletons. Study-level points and caveats: Among TCR beta chains, those listed as cytomegalovirus-associated numbered 164. In vitro assays verified that three CMV-associated chains recognized CMV antigens specifically.

The specimen was PBMCs. The V gene is TRBV19, the J gene TRBJ1-4; tentative D call: TRBD1 (5 bases). This clonotype was sampled from a woman aged 18-35 years in good health and CMV-seropositive. The CDR3 nucleotides read TGTGCCAGTAGTAGCCCGGCAGGGCACAGTGAAAAACTGTTTTTT. It is translated as CASSSPAGHSEKLFF.